Shown below are 11 T cell receptor beta chains from a single sample sequenced in a study of blood T cell repertoires in COVID-19. Using immunoSEQ multiplex PCR, the repertoire was profiled, and TCRdb retains in-frame clones only, with some absent. The sample shows approximately 240,000 clones, around 86% of them seen only once. Sequenced: peripheral blood. The receptor set was obtained from a woman aged 30 to 39 who had recovered from COVID-19.

CDR3 nucleotide sequence: TGTGCCATCAGTCAGGGGAACTATAATTCACCCCTCCACTTT. Protein: CAISQGNYNSPLHF. V usage is TRBV10-3 and J usage is TRBJ1-6, with D perhaps matching TRBD1 (6 bases). This CDR3 comprises 14 residues. In germline, CDR1 is ENHRY, CDR2 SYGVKD. Trimming stripped 5 bases from V and 3 bases from J, with 8 bases between.

The chain combines TRBV6-2 or TRBV6-3 with TRBJ1-1; no clear D gene. The ends were cut back, 4 bases at V and 2 bases at J, with 11 bases in the middle. The CDR3 is 14 residues long. Germline loops: CDR1 MNHEY, CDR2 SVGEGT. This chain's CDR3 is CASSSTGSNTEAFF. CDR3 sequence (DNA): TGTGCCAGCAGTTCGACCGGGTCTAACACTGAAGCTTTCTTT.

The chain couples TRBV10-3 to TRBJ1-1; the D gene is possibly TRBD1 (5 bases). Germline CDR1 and CDR2: ENHRY and SYGVKD. This CDR3 contains 16 residues. Trimming removed 0 bases from V and 0 bases from J, with 11 bases in between. The CDR3 coding sequence is TGTGCCATCAGTGAGTCAAGGGGATCTATGAACACTGAAGCTTTCTTT. This translates into CAISESRGSMNTEAFF.

The chain uses TRBV9 and TRBJ1-2; D remains ambiguous. The CDR3 consists of 15 residues. Germline lookup yields CDR1 SGDLS and CDR2 YYNGEE. Trimming took 4 bases from V and 0 from J, leaving 13 bases between them. CDR3 amino acids: CASSPQGGTNYGYTF. Here the CDR3 DNA reads TGTGCCAGCAGCCCCCAAGGAGGGACTAACTATGGCTACACCTTC.

The chain is built from TRBV19 and TRBJ2-2; D gene uncertain. CDR3 length: 15 residues. Trimming stripped 7 bases from V and 0 bases from J, with 12 bases between. The V gene's germline CDR1 is LNHDA and CDR2 SQIVND (reference sequence). CDR3 in amino acids: CASTRLGSNTGELFF. CDR3 DNA: TGTGCCAGTACCCGACTGGGTTCGAACACCGGGGAGCTGTTTTTT.

V and J are TRBV6-2 or TRBV6-3 and TRBJ1-6; TRBD1 aligns across 7 bases. Germline trimming cut 6 bases from V and 7 bases from J; bases unmatched to any gene: 21. The CDR3 contains 19 residues. The germline CDR1 and CDR2 sequences are MNHEY and SVGEGT. The CDR3 loop is CASSRRGQYQSLGNSPLHF. CDR3 in DNA: TGTGCCAGCAGCCGCCGGGGACAGTATCAAAGCTTAGGAAATTCACCCCTCCACTTT.

This chain uses TRBV29-1 with TRBJ1-4; D is possibly TRBD1 (5 bases). CDR1 and CDR2 (germline): SQVTM, ANQGSEA. The CDR3 runs 13 residues. V was clipped by 6 bases and J by 7 bases, with 15 bases between them. In DNA form, the CDR3 reads TGCAGCGTCATCGGGGGAAGGAGTGAAAAACTGTTTTTT. Amino acids: CSVIGGRSEKLFF.

This chain uses TRBV3-1 (or the pseudogene TRBV3-2) with TRBJ2-5; TRBD2 might be the D (5 bases). The germline CDR1 and CDR2 sequences are LGHDT and YNNKEL (reference sequence). The CDR3 sequence is 18 residues long. The V and J ends lost 3 bases and 5 bases respectively, with 25 bases between them. CDR3 sequence reads: CASSHPEVVEGTRETQYF. CDR3 bases: TGTGCCAGCAGCCACCCTGAAGTAGTAGAGGGAACGAGGGAGACCCAGTACTTC.

Only one count was recorded for this clone. The chain has TRBV5-1 and TRBJ2-3; 15 nucleotides line up with TRBD2. Germline-derived CDR1 and CDR2 are SGHRS and YFSETQ. This CDR3 has 19 residues. Losses at the gene ends were 2 bases for V and 3 bases for J; bases not matched to a gene: 10. In nucleotides, the CDR3 is TGCGCCAGCAGCTTAACCGGGACTAGCGGGGGGATAGGGACAGATACGCAGTATTTT. Amino acids: CASSLTGTSGGIGTDTQYF. The whole variable domain, remainder taken from reference TRBV5-1 and TRBJ2-3, is KAGVTQTPRYLIKTRGQQVTLSCSPISGHRSVSWYQQTPGQGLQFLFEYFSETQRNKGNFPGRFSGRQFSNSRSEMNVSTLELGDSALYLCASSLTGTSGGIGTDTQYFGPGTRLTVL.

The table lists this clone with a count of one. The chain recombines TRBV10-3 with TRBJ2-7, with D perhaps TRBD2 (6 bases). The germline V gene encodes CDR1 ENHRY and CDR2 SYGVKD. V lost 7 bases, J lost 4 bases, and 23 bases lay in between. The CDR3 is 16 amino acids. The CDR3 sequence is CAIKSAGRGTTYEQYF. CDR3 DNA: TGTGCCATCAAGTCCGCCGGGCGCGGGACCACATACGAGCAGTACTTC.

The chain employs TRBV6-4 and TRBJ1-6; 7 nucleotides line up with TRBD1. Germline loops: CDR1 MRHNA, CDR2 SNTAGT. The J segment lost 7 bases and the V segment lost 8 bases, leaving 8 bases of the junction unmatched. The CDR3 length is 14 residues. The CDR3 loop is CASRPGTENSPLHF. CDR3 DNA: TGTGCCAGCCGGCCCGGGACAGAAAATTCACCCCTCCACTTT.